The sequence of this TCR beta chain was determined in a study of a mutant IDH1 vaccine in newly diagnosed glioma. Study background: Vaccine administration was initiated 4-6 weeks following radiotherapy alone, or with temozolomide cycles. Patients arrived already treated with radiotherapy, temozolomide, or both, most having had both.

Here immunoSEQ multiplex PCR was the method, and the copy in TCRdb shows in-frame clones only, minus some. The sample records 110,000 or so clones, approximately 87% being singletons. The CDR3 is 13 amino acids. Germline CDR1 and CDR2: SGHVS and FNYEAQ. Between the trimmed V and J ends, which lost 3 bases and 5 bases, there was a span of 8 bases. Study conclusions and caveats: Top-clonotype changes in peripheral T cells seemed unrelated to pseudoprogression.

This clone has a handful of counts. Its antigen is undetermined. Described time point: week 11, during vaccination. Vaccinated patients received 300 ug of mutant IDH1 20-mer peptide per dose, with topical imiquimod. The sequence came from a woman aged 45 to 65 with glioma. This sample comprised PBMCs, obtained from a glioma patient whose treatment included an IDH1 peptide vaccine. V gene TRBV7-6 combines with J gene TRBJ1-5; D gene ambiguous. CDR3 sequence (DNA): TGTGCCAGCAGCTTTTCACGCGATCAGCCCCAGCATTTT. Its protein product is CASSFSRDQPQHF.